This T cell receptor beta chain was sequenced during a study of blood T cell repertoires in COVID-19. The length of the CDR3 is 11 residues. V lost 4 bases, J lost 8 bases, and 6 bases lay in between. Germline CDR1 is SGHNT and CDR2 is YYREEE (reference sequence). This table comes from immunoSEQ multiplex PCR, and its TCRdb copy is limited to in-frame clones, with some not included. The sample lists about 170,000 clones; 80% to 90% were seen once. The V and J genes are TRBV5-4 and TRBJ2-2; no clear D gene. The material sequenced was peripheral blood. The origin of this receptor is a woman of 80 years or more with COVID-19, enrolled during active disease. DNA of the CDR3: TGTGCCAGCAGCAAGCCTGGGGAGCTGTTTTTT. Its translation is CASSKPGELFF.